This TCR beta chain was retrieved from a study of blood T cell repertoires in COVID-19. Study-level background: COVID-19 samples, acute and convalescent, were from the United States, Italy and Spain. From T cells, B-cell-depleted T cells, or PBMCs came the material, which was cDNA or gDNA.

How the authors handled the data: Amplification from reference gene primers served as the basis for estimated nucleated cell counts. Sequencing used immunoSEQ multiplex PCR; TCRdb keeps in-frame clones, though not all of them. V, J and clone size are those of that table, while D and trimming were read from the DNA. The table shows around 70,000 clones, with 90% to 95% occurring only once. The CDR3 is 18 amino acids. Trimming cost V 6 bases and J 3 bases; bases outside gene matches: 18. The germline CDR1 and CDR2 sequences are LGHDT and YNNKEL (reference sequence). This chain connects TRBV3-1 (or the pseudogene TRBV3-2) to TRBJ2-5; 8 nucleotides agree with TRBD2. This clonotype was obtained from a human donor in a cohort sampled during active COVID-19. Input material: peripheral blood. CDR3 region: CASSFRIQRELGKETQYF. DNA for the CDR3: TGTGCCAGCAGTTTCCGAATTCAGCGGGAGTTGGGGAAAGAGACCCAGTACTTC.